The rows below give T cell receptor beta chains drawn from one sample of a study of T cell changes during pregnancy in multiple sclerosis. The protocol was immunoSEQ multiplex PCR, while the TCRdb copy is restricted to in-frame clones and leaves out a portion. The table includes around 78,000 clones, 93% detected once. Here the sequenced sample was peripheral blood, taken in the second trimester of pregnancy. These receptor sequences come from a female donor with multiple sclerosis, enrolled in a pregnancy study. CDR3s leave out the opening cysteine and the closing phenylalanine or tryptophan. Fields, in order: clone size, J gene, D gene, V gene, CDR3 protein. The D gene is left open where the match is weak. Rows may omit the clone size; those that give it use once, few, many or a size class.

NA TRBJ2-3 NA TRBV6-1 ASSEARGRGSDTQY
once TRBJ2-7 NA TRBV7-6 ASSYGSGEQY
NA TRBJ2-7 NA TRBV7-9 ASSFTSGLDYEQY
NA TRBJ2-7 TRBD2 TRBV7-6 ASSLSMGLAGTEQY
NA TRBJ2-1 NA TRBV5-5 ASSLPLNEQF
NA TRBJ2-5 NA TRBV5-1 ASSTDTKETQY
NA TRBJ1-3 NA TRBV11-2 ASSVPGLRVTIY
NA TRBJ2-7 TRBD2 TRBV5-1 ASSLEAGGIYEQY
NA TRBJ2-1 TRBD1 TRBV25-1 ASSDPGTVESEQF
NA TRBJ2-3 TRBD2 TRBV4-2 ASSQDLPVGAGSTDTQY
NA TRBJ2-3 NA TRBV27 ASRPIPLRVTDTQY
NA TRBJ1-5 NA TRBV7-8 ASSPSGGGSNQPQH
NA TRBJ1-1 NA TRBV9 ASSVNLVNTEAF
NA TRBJ1-6 NA TRBV19 ASSIAGLGTPLH
NA TRBJ2-7 TRBD1 TRBV27 ASSLEGAYEQY
NA TRBJ2-5 TRBD2 TRBV5-4 ASSPDLAGQETQY
NA TRBJ2-1 NA TRBV15 ATSREAGTSNEQF
NA TRBJ2-3 NA TRBV11-2 ASSLEEGNLITDTQY
NA TRBJ2-7 TRBD1 TRBV5-6 ASSLTGGYDEQY
NA TRBJ2-7 TRBD2 TRBV4-2 ASSQDPGGAPYEQY
NA TRBJ2-3 TRBD1 TRBV9 ASSHGTGGSSSTDTQY
NA TRBJ2-7 NA TRBV7-6 ASSLAPPGESYEQY
few TRBJ1-5 NA TRBV19 ASSTQGGNQPQH
NA TRBJ2-2 NA TRBV9 ASGQDGLHTGELF
NA TRBJ2-7 NA TRBV9 ASSVAEGVKGNYEQY
NA TRBJ2-7 TRBD2 TRBV5-1 ASSESGTSGGPTTV
NA TRBJ2-4 TRBD1 TRBV4-1 ASSRGTGDIQY
once TRBJ1-2 TRBD1 TRBV27 ASSLRAGGSNYGYT
NA TRBJ1-2 NA TRBV6-5 ASSQNNYGYT
NA TRBJ2-3 NA TRBV5-4 ASSLVGGITDTQY
NA TRBJ2-5 NA TRBV18 ASSPRSTGEETQY
NA TRBJ1-5 NA TRBV27 ASSLRHGGADANRWPQH
once TRBJ2-2 NA TRBV5-4 ASSLEGIWNTGELF
NA TRBJ2-1 TRBD2 TRBV13 ASSSGTSGGNEQF
NA TRBJ2-1 TRBD2 TRBV14 ASSKGLAGLTNEQF
NA TRBJ1-5 NA TRBV6-1 ASPLDSNQPQH
NA TRBJ1-6 TRBD1 TRBV5-4 ASTHLDGTGDSPLH
NA TRBJ1-2 TRBD1 TRBV28 ASSTGDSYGYT
NA TRBJ2-3 TRBD1 TRBV29-1 SVERGRGDTQY
NA TRBJ2-3 TRBD1 TRBV5-1 ASTTGTGTDTQY
NA TRBJ2-3 TRBD2 TRBV7-3 ASSLGTSVLTDTQY
NA TRBJ1-5 NA TRBV28 ASRLGVGSISNQPQH
NA TRBJ1-5 NA TRBV12-2 ASRPPPTKDRADQPQH
NA TRBJ2-7 NA TRBV10-3 AISDGTLDEQY
NA TRBJ1-2 TRBD1 TRBV25-1 ASSKDRAGGYT
NA TRBJ1-1 NA TRBV2 ASSKVDRGSTEAF